These 29 T cell receptor beta chains share one sample of origin, sequenced in a study of T cell responses to AZD1222 COVID-19 vaccine. The protocol was immunoSEQ multiplex PCR, while the TCRdb copy is restricted to in-frame clones and leaves out a portion. Among fewer than 150,000 clones listed, approximately 90% were seen once. The sequencing used peripheral blood, collected 28 days after the second AZD1222 dose. The receptors were sampled from an adult who received the AZD1222 COVID-19 vaccine.

The V and J genes are TRBV12-5 and TRBJ1-2; D perhaps matches TRBD1 (6 bases). Germline V CDR1 and CDR2: LGHNT, FRNRAP. This CDR3 contains 15 residues. V dropped 3 bases and J dropped 2 bases, with 13 bases sitting between them. The CDR3 sequence: CASGFDLDRNYGYTF. The CDR3 DNA reads as TGTGCTAGTGGTTTCGACCTCGACAGGAACTATGGCTACACCTTC.

The chain employs TRBV5-1 and TRBJ2-7, with 8 bases lining up with TRBD2. The length of the CDR3 is 15 residues. Trimming cost V 2 bases and J 0 bases; bases outside gene matches: 4. Germline CDR1 is SGHRS and CDR2 is YFSETQ. The chain's CDR3 is CASSFSGMSSYEQYF. CDR3 DNA sequence: TGCGCCAGCAGCTTTAGCGGGATGAGCTCCTACGAGCAGTACTTC.

The gene calls are TRBV7-2 and TRBJ2-3, with no clear D. Trimming took 5 bases from V and 0 from J, leaving 9 bases between them. CDR1 is SGHTA and CDR2 is FQGNSA in the germline V gene. CDR3 length equals 14 residues. The chain's CDR3 is CASSPTTSTDTQYF. CDR3 nucleotides: TGTGCCAGCAGCCCAACGACTAGCACAGATACGCAGTATTTT.

This chain uses TRBV19 with TRBJ1-2; TRBD1 matches at 9 bases. The germline CDR1 and CDR2 sequences are LNHDA and SQIVND (reference sequence). With 7 bases clipped from V and 2 bases from J, the junction kept 11 bases outside the gene matches. CDR3 length equals 16 residues. The CDR3 region is CASTLWRGQGNYGYTF. CDR3 nucleotides: TGTGCCAGTACCTTATGGCGGGGACAGGGAAACTATGGCTACACCTTC. Together with reference TRBV19 and TRBJ1-2, the CDR3 gives the full variable domain: DGGITQSPKYLFRKEGQNVTLSCEQNLNHDAMYWYRQDPGQGLRLIYYSQIVNDFQKGDIAEGYSVSREKKESFPLTVTSAQKNPTAFYLCASTLWRGQGNYGYTFGSGTRLTVV.

The count of this clone is one. The chain recombines TRBV4-1 with TRBJ1-5; D gene unclear. Germline V CDR1 and CDR2: MGHRA, YSYEKL. V dropped 4 bases and J dropped 4 bases, with 17 bases sitting between them. CDR3 length equals 16 residues. The CDR3 sequence: CASSPVGTGKNQPQHF. The CDR3 DNA reads as TGCGCCAGCAGCCCTGTCGGAACTGGGAAAAATCAGCCCCAGCATTTT.

The chain has TRBV2 and TRBJ1-1; no firm D call. The germline V gene encodes CDR1 SNHLY and CDR2 FYNNEI. The CDR3 is 14 residues long. V was cut by 0 bases and J by 5 bases, with 10 bases left in between. CDR3 sequence: CASSEAHRGTEAFF. CDR3 sequence (DNA): TGTGCCAGCAGTGAAGCGCACAGAGGAACTGAAGCTTTCTTT.

The rearrangement joins TRBV28 to TRBJ2-1; 9 bases are shared with TRBD2. V lost 6 bases to trimming and J lost 10 bases; unmatched junction nucleotides: 7. Germline V gives CDR1 MDHEN, CDR2 SYDVKM. The CDR3 is 13 residues long. CDR3 DNA: TGTGCCAGCAGGGGGGGACTAGCTGTAGAGCAGTTCTTC. Its translation: CASRGGLAVEQFF.

The rearrangement joins TRBV28 to TRBJ1-4, with 9 bases aligning to TRBD1. Germline CDR1 is MDHEN and CDR2 is SYDVKM. J was trimmed by 8 bases and V by 6 bases; bases with no gene match: 13. There are 16 residues in the CDR3. DNA for the CDR3: TGTGCCAGCAGCCTCCCCCCGGGACAGGGTGACGAAAAACTGTTTTTT. Translating gives CASSLPPGQGDEKLFF.

The chain recombines TRBV5-6 with TRBJ1-1, with D unclear. Trimming left V 1 base short and J 10 bases short, with 11 bases between. This CDR3 is 12 amino acids long. Germline CDR1 reads SGHDT; CDR2 reads YYEEEE. The CDR3 loop is CASSLYRARAFF. CDR3 nucleotide sequence: TGTGCCAGCAGCTTGTACCGGGCTCGAGCTTTCTTT.

The chain recombines TRBV2 with TRBJ1-2, with D maybe TRBD1 (5 bases). Trimming took off 6 bases at V and 4 bases at J, with 15 bases between the two ends. Germline lookup yields CDR1 SNHLY and CDR2 FYNNEI. The CDR3 consists of 14 residues. Written as DNA, the CDR3 is TGTGCCAGCAGGGTCAGGGCAGGCGGCTATGGCTACACCTTC. This sequence encodes CASRVRAGGYGYTF.

The genes are TRBV24-1 and TRBJ1-2, with D unclear. The CDR3 consists of 13 residues. Per the germline V gene, CDR1 is KGHDR and CDR2 is SFDVKD. Trimming pared 1 base from V and 5 bases from J, leaving 7 bases between. This CDR3 reads CATSDFRGYGYTF. The CDR3 DNA sequence: TGTGCCACCAGTGATTTCCGTGGATATGGCTACACCTTC.

The CDR3 DNA reads TGTGCCACCAGCAGAGATAAGGGAGGGGGCAATGGCTACACCTTC. This gives the protein CATSRDKGGGNGYTF. The chain employs TRBV15 and TRBJ1-2; TRBD1 matches 7 bases. CDR1 is LNHNV, CDR2 YYDKDF, per germline (reference sequence). This CDR3 contains 15 residues. With V trimmed by 0 bases and J by 6 bases, 7 bases remained unmatched.

Written as DNA, the CDR3 is TGTGCCACCCTGGGGACTGATGGCTACACCTTC. Protein sequence: CATLGTDGYTF. The chain is built from TRBV27 and TRBJ1-2, with D possibly TRBD1 on 5 matching bases. The CDR3 has 11 residues. V lost 10 bases to trimming and J lost 6 bases, with 12 bases between them. Germline lookup yields CDR1 MNHEY and CDR2 SMNVEV (reference sequence).

This chain connects TRBV7-8 to TRBJ1-5, with 12 bases aligning to TRBD1. This CDR3 contains 16 residues. Germline V lookup: CDR1 SGHVS, CDR2 FQNEAQ. The junction had 9 bases not matched to a gene; V was cut back by 5 bases and J by 7 bases. CDR3 DNA sequence: TGTGCCAGCAGCGCCCGGGACAGGGGGCACAACCAGCCCCAGCATTTT. Protein: CASSARDRGHNQPQHF.

This sequence joins TRBV15 and TRBJ1-3; D is unresolved. The germline V gene has CDR1 LNHNV and CDR2 YYDKDF (reference sequence). CDR3 size: 15 residues. The germline V and J ends were trimmed by 3 bases and 8 bases, with 17 bases remaining between them. The CDR3 coding sequence is TGTGCCACCAGCAGGGATACACTAGCCTTATACACCATATATTTT. The encoded protein is CATSRDTLALYTIYF.

The V and J genes are TRBV7-9 and TRBJ1-2; no clear D. Germline-derived CDR1 and CDR2 are SEHNR and FQNEAQ (reference sequence). The CDR3 is 14 amino acids. V lost 4 bases and J lost 1, with 10 bases in between. Written as DNA, the CDR3 is TGTGCCAGCAGCTCTCCGACACTTAACTATGGCTACACCTTC. It codes for CASSSPTLNYGYTF.

This rearrangement joins TRBV5-1 to TRBJ2-7; perhaps TRBD2 as D (5 bases). CDR1 is SGHRS, CDR2 YFSETQ, per germline. This CDR3 has 15 residues. V was trimmed by 0 bases and J by 1 base, leaving 11 bases between them. The CDR3 here is CASSLGIRGSYEQYF. CDR3 sequence (DNA): TGCGCCAGCAGCTTGGGGATCCGAGGGTCCTACGAGCAGTACTTC.

The chain uses TRBV4-3 and TRBJ1-4; D unresolved. This CDR3 spans 17 amino acids. Germline CDR1 reads LGHNA; CDR2 reads YSLEER. Trimming took 2 bases from V and 1 from J, leaving 14 bases between them. The chain's CDR3 is CASSQSDLEGTNEKLFF. DNA for the CDR3: TGCGCCAGCAGCCAATCGGACCTTGAGGGAACTAATGAAAAACTGTTTTTT.

This clone came up once. The chain uses TRBV4-2 and TRBJ2-1; TRBD2 might be the D (7 bases). Trimming removed 1 base from V and 1 base from J, with 23 bases in between. The germline V gene encodes CDR1 LGHNA and CDR2 YNFKEQ. The CDR3 loop spans 20 amino acids. This chain's CDR3 is CASSQARRGFPGLSYNEQFF. The CDR3 region has the DNA TGTGCCAGCAGCCAAGCAAGAAGGGGGTTTCCGGGACTATCCTACAATGAGCAGTTCTTC.

The genes are TRBV19 and TRBJ1-1; a weak D match, TRBD1 (6 bases). The germline CDR1 and CDR2 sequences are LNHDA and SQIVND (reference sequence). CDR3 length: 14 amino acids. With 3 bases removed from V and 4 bases from J, the gap between germline ends came to 12 bases. The CDR3: CASSMGRGGTEAFF. CDR3 nucleotide sequence: TGTGCCAGTAGTATGGGCAGGGGAGGCACTGAAGCTTTCTTT.

This clone came up once. J is TRBJ2-1 and V is TRBV28; D is ambiguous. Germline loops: CDR1 MDHEN, CDR2 SYDVKM. CDR3 length: 14 residues. The germline V and J ends were trimmed by 7 bases and 1 base, with 11 bases remaining between them. The DNA for the CDR3 is TGTGCCAGCACGCGCGGTCGATCCTACAATGAGCAGTTCTTC. Translating it yields CASTRGRSYNEQFF.

The CDR3 DNA reads TGTGCCAGCAGGAGTGAGGTGGGGGGGAACTATGGCTACACCTTC. Translated, it gives CASRSEVGGNYGYTF. This chain connects TRBV6-5 to TRBJ1-2; tentatively, D is TRBD1 (5 bases). The CDR3 is 15 residues long. The V and J ends lost 6 bases and 2 bases respectively, with 16 bases between them. The V gene's germline CDR1 is MNHEY and CDR2 SVGAGI.

The rearrangement uses TRBV7-9 and TRBJ1-2; TRBD1 matches 10 bases. V was pared by 3 bases and J by 4 bases, with 5 bases of the junction left unmatched. Germline V CDR1 and CDR2: SEHNR, FQNEAQ (reference sequence). The CDR3 consists of 15 residues. CDR3 protein: CASSLGQGPLYGYTF. CDR3 coding DNA: TGTGCCAGCAGCTTGGGACAGGGGCCCCTCTATGGCTACACCTTC.

This clone was observed once. This chain uses TRBV5-5 with TRBJ1-1, with a tentative D call TRBD1 (5 bases). V lost 0 bases and J 4 bases, leaving 10 bases between the germline ends. The length of the CDR3 is 14 residues. CDR1 is SGHKS and CDR2 is YYEKEE in the germline V gene (reference sequence). The DNA for the CDR3 is TGTGCCAGCAGCTTGGAGGGGCTGGGCACTGAAGCTTTCTTT. Translated: CASSLEGLGTEAFF.

The V and J genes are TRBV15 and TRBJ2-3; no clear D gene. The CDR3 contains 15 residues. Between the trimmed V and J ends, which lost 0 bases and 1 base, there was a span of 8 bases. The germline gives CDR1 LNHNV, CDR2 YYDKDF (reference sequence). For the CDR3, the DNA is TGTGCCACCAGCAGAGAGGACGAGCGCACAGATACGCAGTATTTT. The encoded protein is CATSREDERTDTQYF. Full variable domain (missing parts from reference TRBV15 and TRBJ2-3): DAMVIQNPRYQVTQFGKPVTLSCSQTLNHNVMYWYQQKSSQAPKLLFHYYDKDFNNEADTPDNFQSRRPNTSFCFLDIRSPGLGDTAMYLCATSREDERTDTQYFGPGTRLTVL.

This sequence joins TRBV7-2 and TRBJ2-1; 12 nucleotides line up with TRBD2. The CDR3 spans 15 residues. CDR1 and CDR2 (germline): SGHTA, FQGNSA. The V gene end was trimmed by 5 bases and the J gene end by 8 bases; junction bases not matched to a gene: 7. The CDR3 sequence: CASSNLAGGPYEQFF. CDR3 DNA: TGTGCCAGCAGCAACCTAGCGGGAGGGCCCTATGAGCAGTTCTTC.

This chain connects TRBV11-3 to TRBJ1-2; 7 bases match TRBD1. V lost 5 bases, J lost 8 bases, and 8 bases stayed unmatched. The V gene's germline CDR1 is SGHNT and CDR2 YENEEA. The CDR3 runs 13 residues. This CDR3 is CASSAAGGRGYTF. CDR3 bases: TGTGCCAGCAGCGCAGCAGGGGGAAGAGGCTACACCTTC.

V gene TRBV5-6 combines with J gene TRBJ2-7, with D unclear. Germline V gene data show CDR1 as SGHDT and CDR2 as YYEEEE. With 1 base removed from V and 5 bases from J, the gap between germline ends came to 13 bases. The CDR3 extends over 14 amino acids. In DNA form, the CDR3 reads TGTGCCAGCAGCTTGTCTCCGTCGTCCCACGAGCAGTACGTC. This encodes CASSLSPSSHEQYV.

The chain employs TRBV29-1 and TRBJ2-7, with 10 bases fitting TRBD1. This CDR3 region has 13 residues. V lost 5 bases and J lost 4; bases outside the gene matches: 5. Germline V gene data show CDR1 as SQVTM and CDR2 as ANQGSEA. CDR3 region: CSVSTGGSYEQYV. The CDR3 DNA is TGCAGCGTTTCGACAGGGGGCAGTTACGAGCAGTACGTC.